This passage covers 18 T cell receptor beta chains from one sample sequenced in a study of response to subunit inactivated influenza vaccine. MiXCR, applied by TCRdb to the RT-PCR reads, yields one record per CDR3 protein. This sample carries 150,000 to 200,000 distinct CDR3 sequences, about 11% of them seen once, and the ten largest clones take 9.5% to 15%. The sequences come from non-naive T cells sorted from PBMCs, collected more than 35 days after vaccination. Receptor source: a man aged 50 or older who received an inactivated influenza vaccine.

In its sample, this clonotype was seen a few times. The CDR3 nucleotides are TGCAGTGCTAGAGTAAGCTCCTACGAGCAGTACTTC. This sequence encodes CSARVSSYEQYF. The J gene is TRBJ2-7, the V gene TRBV20-1; unclear D gene. The germline V gene has CDR1 DFQATT and CDR2 SNEGSKA (reference sequence). The CDR3 spans 12 residues. V was trimmed by 1 base and J by 0 bases, leaving 4 bases between them.

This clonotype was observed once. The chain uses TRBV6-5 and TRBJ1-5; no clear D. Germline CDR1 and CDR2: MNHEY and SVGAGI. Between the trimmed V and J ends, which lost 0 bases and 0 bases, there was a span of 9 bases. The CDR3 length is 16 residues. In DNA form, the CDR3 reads TGTGCCAGCAGTTACTCGAGGAGCGTTAGCAATCAGCCCCAGCATTTT. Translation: CASSYSRSVSNQPQHF.

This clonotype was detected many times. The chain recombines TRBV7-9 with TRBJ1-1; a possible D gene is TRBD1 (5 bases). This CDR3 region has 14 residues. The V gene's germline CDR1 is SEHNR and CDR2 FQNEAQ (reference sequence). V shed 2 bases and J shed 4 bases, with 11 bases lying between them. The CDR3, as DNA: TGTGCCAGCAGCTTATCCCCTAGGGGCACTGAAGCTTTCTTT. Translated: CASSLSPRGTEAFF.

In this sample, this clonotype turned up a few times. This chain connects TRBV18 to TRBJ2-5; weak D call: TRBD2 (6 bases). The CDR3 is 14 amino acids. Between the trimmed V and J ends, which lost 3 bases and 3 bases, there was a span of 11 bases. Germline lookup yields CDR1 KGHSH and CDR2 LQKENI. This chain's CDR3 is CASSPFRGKETQYF. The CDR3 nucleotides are TGTGCCAGCTCACCTTTTCGCGGGAAAGAGACCCAGTACTTC.

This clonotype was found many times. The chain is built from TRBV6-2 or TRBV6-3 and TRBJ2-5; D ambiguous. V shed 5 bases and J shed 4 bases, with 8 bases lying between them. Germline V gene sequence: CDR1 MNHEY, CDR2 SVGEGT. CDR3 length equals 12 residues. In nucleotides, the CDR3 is TGTGCCAGCAGTCCTTGGGGAGAGACCCAGTACTTC. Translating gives CASSPWGETQYF.

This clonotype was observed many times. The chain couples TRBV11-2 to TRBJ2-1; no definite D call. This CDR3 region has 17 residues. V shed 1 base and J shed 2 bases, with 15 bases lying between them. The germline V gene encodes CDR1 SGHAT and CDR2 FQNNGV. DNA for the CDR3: TGTGCCAGCAGCTTAGGGTACCTCGAGTTCACCTACAATGAGCAGTTCTTC. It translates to CASSLGYLEFTYNEQFF. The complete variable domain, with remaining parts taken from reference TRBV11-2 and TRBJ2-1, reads EAGVAQSPRYKIIEKRQSVAFWCNPISGHATLYWYQQILGQGPKLLIQFQNNGVVDDSQLPKDRFSAERLKGVDSTLKIQPAKLEDSAVYLCASSLGYLEFTYNEQFFGPGTRLTVL.

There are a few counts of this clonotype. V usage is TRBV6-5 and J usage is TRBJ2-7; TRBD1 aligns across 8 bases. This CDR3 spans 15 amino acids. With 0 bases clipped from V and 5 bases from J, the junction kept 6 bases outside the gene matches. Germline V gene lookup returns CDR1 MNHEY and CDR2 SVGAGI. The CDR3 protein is CASSYSRTGRNEQYF. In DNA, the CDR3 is TGTGCCAGCAGTTACTCACGGACAGGGAGGAACGAGCAGTACTTC.

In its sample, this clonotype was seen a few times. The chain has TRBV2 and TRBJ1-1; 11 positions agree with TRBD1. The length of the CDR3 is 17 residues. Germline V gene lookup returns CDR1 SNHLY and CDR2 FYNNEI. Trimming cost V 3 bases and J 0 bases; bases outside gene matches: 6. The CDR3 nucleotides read TGTGCCAGCAGTGACCCGGGACAGGGGGAGATGAACACTGAAGCTTTCTTT. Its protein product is CASSDPGQGEMNTEAFF.

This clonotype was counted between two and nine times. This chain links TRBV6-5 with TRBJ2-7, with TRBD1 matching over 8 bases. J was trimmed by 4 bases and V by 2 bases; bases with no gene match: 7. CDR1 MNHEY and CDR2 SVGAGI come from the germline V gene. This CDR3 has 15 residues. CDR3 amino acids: CASSYGQGQGYEQYF. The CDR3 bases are TGTGCCAGCAGTTACGGACAGGGTCAGGGATACGAGCAGTACTTC.

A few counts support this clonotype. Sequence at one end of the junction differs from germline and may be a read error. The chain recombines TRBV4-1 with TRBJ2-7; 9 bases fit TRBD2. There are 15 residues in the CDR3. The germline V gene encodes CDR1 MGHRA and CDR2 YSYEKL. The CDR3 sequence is CSSSQWRGGRYEQYF. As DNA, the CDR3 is TGCTCCAGCAGCCAGTGGCGGGGGGGTCGATACGAGCAGTACTTC.

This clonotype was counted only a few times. This chain's CDR3 is CASSHSGTGCRELFF. CDR3 nucleotides: TGTGCCAGCTCCCACTCCGGGACAGGGTGCAGGGAGCTGTTTTTT. The chain recombines TRBV21-1 with TRBJ2-2; no check of the table's D call, TRBD1, against the DNA was made. TRBV21-1 is annotated as a pseudogene. There are 15 residues in the CDR3.

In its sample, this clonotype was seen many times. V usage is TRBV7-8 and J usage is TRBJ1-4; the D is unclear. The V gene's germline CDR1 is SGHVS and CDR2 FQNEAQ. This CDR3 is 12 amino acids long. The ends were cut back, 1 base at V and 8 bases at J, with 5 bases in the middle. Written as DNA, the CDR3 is TGTGCCAGCAGCTTAGGAGGGGAAAAACTGTTTTTT. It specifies CASSLGGEKLFF. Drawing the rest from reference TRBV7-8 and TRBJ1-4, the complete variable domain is GAGVSQSPRYKVAKRGQDVALRCDPISGHVSLFWYQQALGQGPEFLTYFQNEAQLDKSGLPSDRFFAERPEGSVSTLKIQRTQQEDSAVYLCASSLGGEKLFFGSGTQLSVL.

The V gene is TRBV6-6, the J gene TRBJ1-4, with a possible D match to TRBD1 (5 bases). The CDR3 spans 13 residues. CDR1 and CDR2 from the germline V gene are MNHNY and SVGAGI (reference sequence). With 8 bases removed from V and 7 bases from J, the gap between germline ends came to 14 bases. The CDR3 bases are TGTGCCAGCGGGTTGGGGGGTAGTGAAAAACTGTTTTTT. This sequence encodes CASGLGGSEKLFF.

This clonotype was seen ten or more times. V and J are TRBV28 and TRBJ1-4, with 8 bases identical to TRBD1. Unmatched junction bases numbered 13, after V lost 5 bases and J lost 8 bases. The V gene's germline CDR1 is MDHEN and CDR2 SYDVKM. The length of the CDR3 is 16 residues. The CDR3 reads CASSTLDRGVTEKLFF. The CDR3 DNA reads TGTGCCAGCAGTACGCTAGACAGGGGCGTAACCGAAAAACTGTTTTTT.

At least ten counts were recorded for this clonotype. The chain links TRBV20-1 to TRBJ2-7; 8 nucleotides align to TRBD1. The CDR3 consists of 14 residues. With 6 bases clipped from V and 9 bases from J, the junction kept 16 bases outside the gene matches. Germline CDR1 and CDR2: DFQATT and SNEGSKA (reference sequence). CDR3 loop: CSALGQGGGQGQYF. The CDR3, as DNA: TGCAGTGCCCTTGGACAGGGTGGAGGGCAAGGGCAGTACTTC.

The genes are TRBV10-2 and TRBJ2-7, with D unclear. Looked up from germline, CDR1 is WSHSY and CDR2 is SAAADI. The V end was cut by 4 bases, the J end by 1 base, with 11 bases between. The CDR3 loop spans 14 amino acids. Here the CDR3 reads CASSAGPRSYEQYF. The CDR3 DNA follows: TGCGCCAGCAGTGCGGGCCCAAGATCCTACGAGCAGTACTTC.

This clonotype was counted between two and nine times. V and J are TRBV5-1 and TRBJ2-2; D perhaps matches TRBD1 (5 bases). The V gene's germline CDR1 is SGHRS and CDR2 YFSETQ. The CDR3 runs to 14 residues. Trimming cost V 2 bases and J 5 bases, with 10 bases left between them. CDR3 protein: CASSFTGETGELFF. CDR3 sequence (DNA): TGCGCCAGCAGCTTCACAGGAGAGACCGGGGAGCTGTTTTTT.

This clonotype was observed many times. CDR3 amino acids: CASSPFPGAADTQYF. DNA for the CDR3: TGTGCCAGCAGCCCATTCCCGGGGGCGGCAGATACGCAGTATTTT. The chain couples TRBV12-3 or TRBV12-4 to TRBJ2-3; D tentatively reads TRBD1 or TRBD2 (6 bases each). Between the trimmed V and J ends, which lost 6 bases and 4 bases, there was a span of 17 bases. CDR3 size: 15 residues.